These 3 T cell receptor beta chains share one sample of origin, sequenced in a study of post-analysis software for immune sequencing data. The study, taken as a whole, reports: Compared with controls, patients had more of roughly five TRBV segments, including TRBV5-6, TRBV5-1 and TRBV20-1.

Researchers reported that TCR beta cDNA libraries carried unique molecular identifiers. Each CDR3 protein is one row after TCRdb ran MiXCR on the PCR reads. The sample holds 800,000 to 950,000 distinct CDR3 sequences, roughly 50% seen once. These receptors' targets are unknown. Material: blood. These TCRs come from a girl aged 10-17 years with multiple sclerosis.

The chain is built from TRBV18 and TRBJ2-5; TRBD2 agrees at 7 bases. The J call may not be correct, given that the DNA end is closer to TRBJ2-7. This CDR3 region has 14 residues. The germline V gene has CDR1 KGHSH and CDR2 LQKENI. The CDR3 DNA reads TGTGCCAGCTCCCCCGGTTCGGGGGGCTACGAGCAGTACTTC. This encodes CASSPGSGGYEQYF.

This clonotype was counted only a few times. The rearrangement joins TRBV29-1 to TRBJ2-7; D is unclear. There are 13 residues in the CDR3. V dropped 4 bases and J dropped 3 bases, with 13 bases sitting between them. Germline loops: CDR1 SQVTM, CDR2 ANQGSEA. CDR3 amino acids: CSVVYLDHYEQYF. The CDR3 nucleotides read TGCAGCGTTGTTTACTTGGATCACTACGAGCAGTACTTC.

This clonotype was counted between two and nine times. V usage is TRBV24-1 and J usage is TRBJ2-7, with D possibly called TRBD1 or TRBD2 (5 bases each). The J call may be in error: the DNA end matches TRBJ2-5 better. The CDR3 has 12 residues. Germline values: CDR1 KGHDR, CDR2 SFDVKD. CDR3 residues: CATSGEGETQYF. As DNA, the CDR3 is TGTGCCACCAGCGGCGAGGGGGAGACCCAGTACTTC.